The clone carrying this T cell receptor (beta chain) was recorded at least ten times. As yet, its antigen is unknown. With V trimmed by 2 bases and J by 4 bases, 9 bases remained unmatched. The germline V gene encodes CDR1 DFQATT and CDR2 SNEGSKA (reference sequence). CDR3 length: 16 residues. The data were taken from a study of identical twins. Overall study findings and caveats: Without tracking the same donors, conclusions rested on cross-sectional statistical analysis. Compared with models, monozygotic twins showed more out-of-frame TCR alpha sharing. Abundant beta clonotypes from cord blood had fewer insertions, unlike memory repertoires, which showed none.

The authors used template switching to add a universal primer site and gave cDNA unique molecular identifiers. TCRdb independently ran MiXCR on the 5' RACE reads; one entry per CDR3 protein. The sample includes approximately 690,000 distinct CDR3 sequences, 5.5% to 6.5% of them seen just once. The chain uses TRBV20-1 and TRBJ2-5; 11 nucleotides agree with TRBD2. The sequence was collected from a man aged 18 to 30 in good health. Sample: naive T cells sorted from blood. CDR3 nucleotide sequence: TGCAGTGCTAGATCGCATACTAGCGGGAGCCGAGAGACCCAGTACTTC. It codes for CSARSHTSGSRETQYF.